This entry describes one T cell receptor beta chain. The antigen remains unidentified. It was with 60 Vbeta and 13 Jbeta primers that the PCR ran. Here immunoSEQ multiplex PCR was the method, and the copy in TCRdb shows in-frame clones only, minus some. This repertoire shows some 130,000 clones, approximately 80% found once; its top ten account for less than 6.5%. This record belongs to a study of cytomegalovirus exposure and HLA in healthy donors. About the study: In an early release, HLA-typed donors contributed 75 million to 85 million unique TCR sequences.

V shed 3 bases and J 5 bases; nucleotides not matched to a gene: 14. Germline V gene lookup returns CDR1 SGHAT and CDR2 FQNNGV. The CDR3 runs to 17 residues. General study findings and limits: A later analysis found common viral pathogens apparently linked to several of the most significant clusters. Cytomegalovirus association was listed for 150 to 200 TCR beta chains. In a later analysis, a missense DCLRE1C variant was linked to TCR beta V- and J-gene trimming.

This rearrangement joins TRBV11-2 to TRBJ1-2, with 8 bases aligning to TRBD1. Sequencing used PBMCs. The clonotype was recovered from a woman aged 40 to 50 in good health and CMV-seropositive. The CDR3 sequence: CASSFTDSGTGGYGYTF. The CDR3 coding sequence is TGTGCCAGCAGCTTCACAGATTCCGGGACAGGCGGGTATGGCTACACCTTC.